The 22 T cell receptor beta chains in this list originate from one sample, sequenced in a study of cytomegalovirus exposure and HLA in healthy donors. PCR used 60 Vbeta primers and 13 Jbeta primers. This table comes from immunoSEQ multiplex PCR, and its TCRdb copy is limited to in-frame clones, with some not included. In the table there are over 150,000 clones, around 68% of which are singletons. The sample taken for sequencing was PBMCs. The receptors here all came from a man aged 50 to 60 in good health and CMV-seronegative.

The rearrangement uses TRBV29-1 and TRBJ1-2, with D maybe TRBD1 (5 bases). Trimming shortened V by 7 bases and J by 3 bases, and 12 bases separated the two germline ends. Germline V gene lookup returns CDR1 SQVTM and CDR2 ANQGSEA. The CDR3 sequence is 12 residues long. The CDR3 nucleotides read TGCAGCGGAGGGGAGGGGTACTATGGCTACACCTTC. Translating it yields CSGGEGYYGYTF.

The DNA of the CDR3 is TGTGCCAGCAGCTGGGGTAACGAGCGGGGAGGGGCCACAGATACGCAGTATTTT. Protein: CASSWGNERGGATDTQYF. The rearrangement joins TRBV5-4 to TRBJ2-3; 7 bases are a match to TRBD2. Germline loops: CDR1 SGHNT, CDR2 YYREEE (reference sequence). The V gene end was trimmed by 3 bases and the J gene end by 2 bases; junction bases not matched to a gene: 15. This CDR3 has 18 amino acids.

This chain links TRBV27 with TRBJ1-5; TRBD1 agrees at 9 bases. The germline CDR1 and CDR2 sequences are MNHEY and SMNVEV (reference sequence). V was pared by 6 bases and J by 1 base, with 4 bases of the junction left unmatched. CDR3 length: 15 amino acids. This chain's CDR3 is CASRADRGSNQPQHF. CDR3 nucleotides: TGTGCCAGCAGGGCGGACAGGGGAAGCAATCAGCCCCAGCATTTT.

As regards this clone: Other nucleotide sequences from this sample produce the same CDR3. The chain uses TRBV7-9 and TRBJ1-1, with 10 bases lining up with TRBD1. The V gene end was trimmed by 5 bases and the J gene end by 11 bases; junction bases not matched to a gene: 8. The CDR3 covers 13 residues. Germline loops: CDR1 SEHNR, CDR2 FQNEAQ (reference sequence). CDR3 region: CASSRGQGFSAFF. For the CDR3, the DNA is TGTGCCAGCAGCCGGGGACAGGGGTTTTCGGCTTTCTTT. Using reference TRBV7-9 and TRBJ1-1 for the parts outside the CDR3, the full variable domain is DTGVSQNPRHKITKRGQNVTFRCDPISEHNRLYWYRQTLGQGPEFLTYFQNEAQLEKSRLLSDRFSAERPKGSFSTLEIQRTEQGDSAMYLCASSRGQGFSAFFGQGTRLTVV.

This clone was counted a single time. Mismatch with germline at one junction end may stem from a read error. Other nucleotide sequences in the sample specify the same CDR3. The gene calls are TRBV5-1 and TRBJ2-7; TRBD1 matches 9 bases. Germline assignment: CDR1 SGHRS and CDR2 YFSETQ. CDR3 size: 14 residues. CDR3 in amino acids: CASSRGQGTDEQYF. For the CDR3, the DNA is TGCGCCAGCAGCCGGGGACAGGGTACCGACGAGCAGTACTTT.

The rearrangement links TRBV7-2 to TRBJ2-4, with 9 bases aligning to TRBD2. J lost 5 bases, V lost 1 base, and 6 bases had no gene match. CDR1 is SGHTA and CDR2 is FQGNSA in the germline V gene. CDR3 size: 16 residues. The CDR3 loop reads CASSLEGRLAENIQYF. The DNA of the CDR3 is TGTGCCAGCAGCTTAGAGGGGAGACTAGCGGAAAACATTCAGTACTTC.

The chain has TRBV7-2 and TRBJ2-1; maybe TRBD2 (6 bases). Germline loops: CDR1 SGHTA, CDR2 FQGNSA. CDR3 length: 14 amino acids. V was shortened by 3 bases and J by 8 bases, with 14 bases between the two germline ends. This CDR3 is CASSFSGGVYEQFF. The CDR3 DNA sequence: TGTGCCAGCAGCTTTTCCGGGGGTGTGTATGAGCAGTTCTTC.

The chain recombines TRBV28 with TRBJ2-1; the match to TRBD1 covers 8 bases. The CDR3 length is 15 residues. V lost 5 bases, J lost 5 bases, and 8 bases stayed unmatched. Germline V gene lookup returns CDR1 MDHEN and CDR2 SYDVKM. The chain's CDR3 is CASSRGGQGHNEQFF. The DNA for the CDR3 is TGTGCCAGCAGTCGTGGAGGACAGGGCCACAATGAGCAGTTCTTC.

The CDR3: CASSLADRVSYEQYF. The CDR3 DNA sequence: TGTGCCAGCAGCTTGGCCGACAGGGTATCCTACGAGCAGTACTTC. The chain uses TRBV5-6 and TRBJ2-7; 7 bases fit TRBD1. This CDR3 spans 15 amino acids. V lost 0 bases, J lost 1 base, and 4 bases stayed unmatched. Germline assignment: CDR1 SGHDT and CDR2 YYEEEE.

This clone was seen only a few times. The rearrangement uses TRBV4-2 and TRBJ1-2; 7 nucleotides agree with TRBD1. V lost 0 bases to trimming and J lost 8 bases; unmatched junction nucleotides: 3. There are 13 residues in the CDR3. Germline CDR1 is LGHNA and CDR2 is YNFKEQ. As DNA, the CDR3 is TGTGCCAGCAGCCAAGAAACAGGGGAGGGCTACACCTTC. Protein sequence: CASSQETGEGYTF.

The rearrangement uses TRBV7-2 and TRBJ2-5, with D tentatively TRBD2 (6 bases). Matching the DNA end better, TRBJ2-7 makes the J call doubtful. The CDR3 runs to 15 residues. CDR1 is SGHTA, CDR2 FQGNSA, per germline. CDR3 in amino acids: CASSLGAGSPYEQYF. CDR3 in DNA: TGTGCCAGCAGCTTAGGCGCCGGGAGCCCCTACGAGCAGTACTTC.

The DNA for the CDR3 is TGTGCCAGCAGCCTCGGGGGGGCCGGAGATACGCAGTATTTT. The encoded protein is CASSLGGAGDTQYF. The chain joins TRBV7-2 to TRBJ2-3, with 8 nucleotides matching TRBD2. CDR3 length: 14 amino acids. Germline V gene data show CDR1 as SGHTA and CDR2 as FQGNSA. The V segment lost 5 bases and the J segment 5 bases; nucleotides outside the gene matches: 6. Complete variable domain (other parts from reference TRBV7-2 and TRBJ2-3): GAGVSQSPSNKVTEKGKDVELRCDPISGHTALYWYRQSLGQGLEFLIYFQGNSAPDKSGLPSDRFSAERTGGSVSTLTIQRTQQEDSAVYLCASSLGGAGDTQYFGPGTRLTVL.

This chain connects TRBV7-3 to TRBJ1-2; TRBD1 is a possible D gene (5 bases). V lost 4 bases, J lost 4 bases, and 16 bases lay in between. In germline, CDR1 is SGHTA, CDR2 FQGTGA. The CDR3 consists of 15 residues. CDR3 sequence: CASSSRTPNFYGYTF. The CDR3 bases are TGTGCCAGCAGCTCAAGGACACCTAATTTCTATGGCTACACCTTC.

In its sample, this clone was seen once. The CDR3 loop is CASIRTGGAYEQYF. CDR3 DNA sequence: TGTGCCAGCATCCGGACAGGGGGAGCCTACGAGCAGTACTTC. The chain joins TRBV7-9 to TRBJ2-5; 10 nucleotides agree with TRBD1. TRBJ2-7 explains the end of the DNA better; the J call may be wrong. The CDR3 is 14 residues long. Germline CDR1 is SEHNR and CDR2 is FQNEAQ (reference sequence).

The V call is TRBV10-3, the J call TRBJ2-5; maybe TRBD1 (6 bases). From germline, CDR1 is ENHRY and CDR2 SYGVKD. V was clipped by 10 bases and J by 1 base, with 10 bases between them. The CDR3 contains 12 residues. The CDR3 region has the DNA TGTGCCACGGCGACAGGCCAAGAGACCCAGTACTTC. Its translation: CATATGQETQYF.

The V and J genes are TRBV19 and TRBJ1-5; D is undetermined. The V gene's germline CDR1 is LNHDA and CDR2 SQIVND (reference sequence). V was clipped by 1 base and J by 5 bases, with 12 bases between them. There are 15 residues in the CDR3. For the CDR3, the DNA is TGTGCCAGTAGTATAGGGCGAGGGAGAGATCAGCCCCAGCATTTT. Its translation: CASSIGRGRDQPQHF.

J is TRBJ2-1 and V is TRBV5-1, with TRBD2 identical over 13 bases. The CDR3 is 15 residues long. V lost 3 bases and J lost 6; bases outside the gene matches: 3. CDR1 is SGHRS, CDR2 YFSETQ, per germline. CDR3 DNA sequence: TGCGCCAGCAGCTCCAGGACTAGCGGGGGCAATGAGCAGTTCTTC. Translating it yields CASSSRTSGGNEQFF.

J is TRBJ1-2 and V is TRBV6-5; D uncertain. Trimming shortened V by 3 bases and J by 6 bases, and 11 bases separated the two germline ends. Germline CDR1 MNHEY, CDR2 SVGAGI. The CDR3 contains 13 residues. CDR3 protein: CASSYRMGHGYTF. The CDR3 region has the DNA TGTGCCAGCAGTTATAGGATGGGCCATGGCTACACCTTC.

The chain links TRBV6-6 to TRBJ2-2; TRBD2 agrees at 9 bases. Germline V lookup: CDR1 MNHNY, CDR2 SVGAGI (reference sequence). The CDR3 length is 14 residues. The V gene end was trimmed by 8 bases and the J gene end by 6 bases; junction bases not matched to a gene: 7. The CDR3 spells CASSWRGGPGELFF. Here the CDR3 DNA reads TGTGCCAGCTCTTGGCGGGGGGGCCCCGGGGAGCTGTTTTTT.

The chain joins TRBV5-8 to TRBJ2-7; 9 bases fit TRBD1. Trimming cost V 4 bases and J 0 bases; bases outside gene matches: 11. Per germline, CDR1 SGHTS and CDR2 YDEGEE. The CDR3 has 17 residues. The DNA for the CDR3 is TGTGCCAGCAGCCCCAGGGGACAGGGTTCCTCCTCCTACGAGCAGTACTTC. Translating gives CASSPRGQGSSSYEQYF.

The chain links TRBV5-1 to TRBJ1-5; a weak D match, TRBD1 (5 bases). Germline V gene lookup returns CDR1 SGHRS and CDR2 YFSETQ. Trimming stripped 0 bases from V and 0 bases from J, with 10 bases between. This CDR3 has 16 amino acids. The CDR3 protein is CASSLGGVYSNQPQHF. The CDR3 bases are TGCGCCAGCAGCTTGGGGGGGGTTTATAGCAATCAGCCCCAGCATTTT.

The rearrangement links TRBV7-2 to TRBJ2-6; 8 bases match TRBD2. The CDR3 spans 18 residues. Losses at the gene ends were 5 bases for V and 0 bases for J; bases not matched to a gene: 9. In germline, CDR1 is SGHTA, CDR2 FQGNSA. The DNA of the CDR3 is TGTGCCAGCAGCCGCCTGTTAGCGGGGAACTCTGGGGCCAACGTCCTGACTTTC. It translates to CASSRLLAGNSGANVLTF. Full variable domain (outside the CDR3, taken from reference TRBV7-2 and TRBJ2-6): GAGVSQSPSNKVTEKGKDVELRCDPISGHTALYWYRQSLGQGLEFLIYFQGNSAPDKSGLPSDRFSAERTGGSVSTLTIQRTQQEDSAVYLCASSRLLAGNSGANVLTFGAGSRLTVL.